This T cell receptor beta chain was sequenced during a study of blood T cells in healthy people across ages. Study-wide findings and caveats: No conclusive comparison of naive versus antigen-experienced cells was possible with unsorted PBMCs.

The second PCR ran roughly 6 to 11 cycles with a sample-barcoded 5' primer and J-beta primers. TCRdb used MiXCR to reprocess the 5' RACE reads, holding one entry per CDR3 protein. Among 780,000 or so distinct CDR3 sequences listed, around a quarter were seen once. A word on this clonotype: The target antigen is unknown.

The data also belong to a second study, concerning T cells of mothers and their children. That paper states: Whatever RNA was extracted went entirely into cDNA synthesis, at approximately 1.4 ug per 15 ul.

The source material was blood. The TCR comes from a boy younger than 18 in good health.

CDR3 DNA: TGTGCCAGCAGCTTAACGGGGCCAGGGACCTCTTACAATGAGCAGTTCTTC. Amino acid sequence: CASSLTGPGTSYNEQFF. The rearrangement joins TRBV7-3 to TRBJ2-1; the D call may be TRBD1 or TRBD2 (5 bases each). Germline lookup yields CDR1 SGHTA and CDR2 FQGTGA. The CDR3 covers 17 residues. Between the trimmed V and J ends, which lost 0 bases and 4 bases, there was a span of 16 bases.